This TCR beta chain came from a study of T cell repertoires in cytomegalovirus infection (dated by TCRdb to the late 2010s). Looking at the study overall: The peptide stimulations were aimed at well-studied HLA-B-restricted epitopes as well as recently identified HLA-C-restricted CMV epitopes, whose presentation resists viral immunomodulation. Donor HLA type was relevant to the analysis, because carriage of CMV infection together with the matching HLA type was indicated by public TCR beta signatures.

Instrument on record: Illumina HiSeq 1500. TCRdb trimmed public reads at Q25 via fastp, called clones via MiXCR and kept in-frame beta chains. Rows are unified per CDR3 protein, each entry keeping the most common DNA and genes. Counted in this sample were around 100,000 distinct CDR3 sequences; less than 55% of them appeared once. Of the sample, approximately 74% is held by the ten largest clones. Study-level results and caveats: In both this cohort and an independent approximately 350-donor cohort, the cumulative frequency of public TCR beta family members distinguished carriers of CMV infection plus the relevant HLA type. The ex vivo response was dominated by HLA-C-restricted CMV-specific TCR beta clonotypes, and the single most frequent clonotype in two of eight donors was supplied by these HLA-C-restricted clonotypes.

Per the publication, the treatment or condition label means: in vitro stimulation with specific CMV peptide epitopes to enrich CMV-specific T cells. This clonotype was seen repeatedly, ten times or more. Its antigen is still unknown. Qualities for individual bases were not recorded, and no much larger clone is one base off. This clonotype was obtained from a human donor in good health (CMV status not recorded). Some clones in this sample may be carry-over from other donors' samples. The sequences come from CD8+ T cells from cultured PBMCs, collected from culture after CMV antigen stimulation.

The DNA is as follows: TGTGCCTGGAGTGTATCAGGGCTCCTCTACGAGCAGTACTTC. It is translated as CAWSVSGLLYEQYF. The receptor chain draws on TRBV30 and TRBJ2-7; the D gene is possibly TRBD1, with 5 bases matching. From cysteine to phenylalanine, the CDR3 is 14 amino acids long. The entry retains the CDR3 DNA only, 42 bases that are in frame from base 1. The germline ends are 12 bases apart after V is trimmed by 0 bases and J by 3 bases. The germline V gene (reference sequence) supplies CDR1 GTSNPN and CDR2 SVGIG.